One and the same sample provided the 20 T cell receptor beta chains below, sequenced in a study of T cell changes during pregnancy in multiple sclerosis. Data came from immunoSEQ multiplex PCR; TCRdb stores just in-frame clones and leaves some out. The table lists approximately 50,000 clones, more than 75% of them singletons. Sequencing was performed on peripheral blood, taken in the second trimester of pregnancy. Receptors were obtained from a female donor with multiple sclerosis, enrolled in a pregnancy study.

This chain connects TRBV19 to TRBJ1-2; TRBD1 matches at 9 bases. Germline V gives CDR1 LNHDA, CDR2 SQIVND (reference sequence). Unmatched junction bases numbered 4, after V lost 3 bases and J lost 8 bases. The CDR3 spans 13 residues. The CDR3 loop is CASSMATGGGYTF. The CDR3 DNA is TGTGCCAGTAGTATGGCGACAGGGGGGGGCTACACCTTC.

The gene calls are TRBV28 and TRBJ2-1; 9 nucleotides align to TRBD2. The CDR3 length is 16 residues. Germline V gene lookup returns CDR1 MDHEN and CDR2 SYDVKM. V trimming: 7 bases; J trimming: 4 bases; junction bases outside the gene matches: 11. In DNA form, the CDR3 reads TGTGCCAGCATCAACAGAGCGGGGGGACTATACAATGAGCAGTTCTTC. Amino acid sequence: CASINRAGGLYNEQFF.

The chain links TRBV7-3 to TRBJ1-1; D remains unclear. Trimming pared 1 base from V and 2 bases from J, leaving 14 bases between. Germline-derived CDR1 and CDR2 are SGHTA and FQGTGA. The CDR3 runs to 16 residues. In DNA form, the CDR3 reads TGTGCCAGCAGCTTAAGTTACGGGCGGGGAAACACTGAAGCTTTCTTT. Encoded protein: CASSLSYGRGNTEAFF.

A single count supports this clone. This chain links TRBV6-5 with TRBJ1-3; the match to TRBD1 covers 7 bases. The length of the CDR3 is 13 residues. V gave up 7 bases and J gave up 2 bases; unmatched junction bases: 2. CDR1 is MNHEY, CDR2 SVGAGI, per germline. The CDR3 loop is CASIDRAGNTIYF. The CDR3 coding sequence is TGTGCCAGCATCGACAGGGCTGGAAACACCATATATTTT.

The rearrangement links TRBV30 to TRBJ1-3, with D maybe TRBD1 (6 bases). The CDR3 has 16 residues. Germline V gives CDR1 GTSNPN, CDR2 SVGIG (reference sequence). The V and J ends lost 0 bases and 0 bases respectively, with 12 bases between them. This CDR3 is CAWSVSGAFSGNTIYF. The CDR3 DNA is TGTGCCTGGAGTGTATCAGGGGCATTCTCTGGAAACACCATATATTTT.

The chain recombines TRBV29-1 with TRBJ2-5, with 9 bases identical to TRBD2. CDR3 length equals 12 residues. After removal of 7 bases from V and 2 bases from J, the junction contained 2 bases not matched to a gene. Germline CDR1 and CDR2: SQVTM and ANQGSEA. The DNA of the CDR3 is TGCAGCGCAGCGGGGGGACAAGAGACCCAGTACTTC. Translating it yields CSAAGGQETQYF.

The chain couples TRBV15 to TRBJ1-4; 7 bases are shared with TRBD1. CDR1 and CDR2 (germline): LNHNV, YYDKDF (reference sequence). V gave up 2 bases and J gave up 8 bases; unmatched junction bases: 2. This CDR3 has 13 amino acids. CDR3 in amino acids: CATSRKTGEKLFF. Here the CDR3 DNA reads TGTGCCACCAGCAGAAAGACAGGGGAAAAACTGTTTTTT.

This rearrangement joins TRBV6-5 to TRBJ1-2; the D is unclear. CDR3 length: 11 residues. CDR1 MNHEY and CDR2 SVGAGI come from the germline V gene. V gave up 4 bases and J gave up 4 bases, with 4 bases separating them. CDR3 sequence: CASSSLYGYTF. The CDR3, as DNA: TGTGCCAGCAGTTCTCTCTATGGCTACACCTTC.

This chain uses TRBV5-8 with TRBJ1-5; weak D call: TRBD1 (6 bases). Germline CDR1 SGHTS, CDR2 YDEGEE. Trimming removed 2 bases at V and 2 bases at J, with 11 bases between. The CDR3 is made up of 15 amino acids. The CDR3, as DNA: TGTGCCAGCAGCTTCGGACAGTTCGGCAATCAGCCCCAGCATTTT. This translates into CASSFGQFGNQPQHF.

The chain recombines TRBV7-9 with TRBJ1-2; the match to TRBD1 covers 7 bases. Germline CDR1 is SEHNR and CDR2 is FQNEAQ (reference sequence). The CDR3 contains 13 residues. V shed 5 bases, J shed 6 bases, and the junction held 6 bases outside the gene matches. This CDR3 reads CASSIDRDDGYTF. CDR3 in DNA: TGTGCCAGCAGCATTGACAGGGACGATGGCTACACCTTC.

This sequence joins TRBV7-2 and TRBJ2-3; D is possibly TRBD2 (6 bases). Trimming pared 1 base from V and 4 bases from J, leaving 12 bases between. Germline CDR1 and CDR2: SGHTA and FQGNSA. The CDR3 consists of 15 residues. The CDR3 protein is CASSLGGVYADTQYF. CDR3 bases: TGTGCCAGCAGCTTAGGGGGGGTTTACGCAGATACGCAGTATTTT.

V usage is TRBV7-6 and J usage is TRBJ2-2; TRBD1 is a possible D gene (8 bases). The CDR3 has 15 residues. The V end was cut by 6 bases, the J end by 6 bases, with 17 bases between. CDR1 SGHVS and CDR2 FNYEAQ come from the germline V gene. DNA for the CDR3: TGTGCCAGCAGTCCCGGACAGGGAGGGGCCGGGGAGCTGTTTTTT. This translates into CASSPGQGGAGELFF.

This clone is a singleton in its sample. The chain is built from TRBV28 and TRBJ1-4, with 9 bases fitting TRBD1. This CDR3 has 15 amino acids. Trimming cost V 4 bases and J 8 bases; bases outside gene matches: 8. Germline lookup yields CDR1 MDHEN and CDR2 SYDVKM. In nucleotides, the CDR3 is TGTGCCAGCAGTTCTACCGGGACAGGGAACGAAAAACTGTTTTTT. Translating gives CASSSTGTGNEKLFF.

The table lists this clone with a count of one. The rearrangement links TRBV7-9 to TRBJ1-4; 8 nucleotides align to TRBD1. V gave up 3 bases and J gave up 8 bases; unmatched junction bases: 5. Germline lookup yields CDR1 SEHNR and CDR2 FQNEAQ (reference sequence). This CDR3 contains 14 residues. The CDR3: CASSFGQGGEKLFF. For the CDR3, the DNA is TGTGCCAGCAGCTTCGGACAGGGAGGGGAAAAACTGTTTTTT.

This rearrangement joins TRBV7-9 to TRBJ1-1, with TRBD1 matching over 9 bases. The J segment lost 5 bases and the V segment lost 4 bases, leaving 11 bases of the junction unmatched. From germline, CDR1 is SEHNR and CDR2 FQNEAQ (reference sequence). CDR3 length: 16 amino acids. Here the CDR3 reads CASSSTENRGRTEAFF. The CDR3 region has the DNA TGTGCCAGCAGCTCGACCGAAAACAGGGGGCGTACTGAAGCTTTCTTT.

The chain combines TRBV11-2 with TRBJ2-7; the D gene is possibly TRBD2 (5 bases). Trimming removed 5 bases from V and 2 bases from J, with 7 bases in between. Germline CDR1 reads SGHAT; CDR2 reads FQNNGV. This CDR3 is 12 amino acids long. The CDR3 DNA sequence: TGTGCCAGCAGCAGGGAGCCCTACGAGCAGTACTTC. This translates into CASSREPYEQYF. Combining the CDR3 with reference TRBV11-2 and TRBJ2-7 gives the whole variable domain EAGVAQSPRYKIIEKRQSVAFWCNPISGHATLYWYQQILGQGPKLLIQFQNNGVVDDSQLPKDRFSAERLKGVDSTLKIQPAKLEDSAVYLCASSREPYEQYFGPGTRLTVT.

By sample share, this clone is medium-sized. The chain's CDR3 is CASSSRGFGNQPQHF. Here the CDR3 DNA reads TGTGCCAGCAGTTCCCGGGGGTTCGGCAATCAGCCCCAGCATTTT. The rearrangement joins TRBV6-5 to TRBJ1-5; D may be TRBD1 (5 bases). Trimming took 4 bases from V and 2 from J, leaving 12 bases between them. Germline V CDR1 and CDR2: MNHEY, SVGAGI. The CDR3 runs 15 residues.

The chain couples TRBV28 to TRBJ1-5; unclear D gene. CDR1 is MDHEN, CDR2 SYDVKM, per germline. This CDR3 has 13 residues. V shed 7 bases and J shed 6 bases, with 13 bases lying between them. The CDR3 loop reads CASTERVSQPQHF. In DNA, the CDR3 is TGTGCCAGCACCGAGCGGGTAAGTCAGCCCCAGCATTTT.

This chain links TRBV29-1 with TRBJ1-5; no reliable D call. Germline CDR1 is SQVTM and CDR2 is ANQGSEA. With 7 bases removed from V and 4 bases from J, the gap between germline ends came to 11 bases. The CDR3 consists of 12 residues. Here the CDR3 DNA reads TGCAGCGCCGGTTCGGGTAATCAGCCCCAGCATTTT. It encodes CSAGSGNQPQHF.

This clone was observed once. The V gene is TRBV18, the J gene TRBJ1-2, with D perhaps matching TRBD1 (5 bases). From germline, CDR1 is KGHSH and CDR2 LQKENI. V lost 2 bases and J lost 2, with 15 bases in between. The CDR3 has 16 amino acids. For the CDR3, the DNA is TGTGCCAGCTCACCAAAATCGGGACTGACAAACTATGGCTACACCTTC. It yields the protein CASSPKSGLTNYGYTF.